The clone carrying this T cell receptor (beta chain) was detected a few times. This record belongs to a study of early T cells in non-severe SARS-CoV-2 infection. Germline V CDR1 and CDR2: SGDLS, YYNGEE. J was trimmed by 1 base and V by 0 bases; bases with no gene match: 10. The CDR3 covers 18 residues. MiXCR, applied by TCRdb to the 5' RACE reads, yields one record per CDR3 protein. The sample shows around 60,000 distinct CDR3 sequences, just over 20% of them seen only once. The source material was whole blood, sampled at baseline. The chain employs TRBV9 and TRBJ2-3; 8 bases fit TRBD2. The receptor was derived from an adult who was a healthcare worker with PCR-confirmed SARS-CoV-2 infection or an uninfected control (not recorded which). CDR3 residues: CASSVGGRLSGGTDTQYF. CDR3 DNA sequence: TGTGCCAGCAGCGTAGGGGGAAGACTTAGCGGGGGCACAGATACGCAGTATTTT.